What follows describes a single T cell receptor (beta chain). This record belongs to a study of CD8+CD57+ T cells in acquired aplastic anemia. For CDR3 and TCR beta VDJ profiling, genomic DNA was the template used. TCRdb re-called the reads with MiXCR, one entry per CDR3 protein. The sample lists hundreds of thousands of distinct CDR3 sequences, 65% to 80% occurring once. Per germline, CDR1 MNHEY and CDR2 SMNVEV (reference sequence). V was pared by 4 bases and J by 7 bases, with 8 bases of the junction left unmatched. CDR3 length: 15 amino acids. The clonotype comes from a human donor in good health, serving as a control. The specimen was sorted CD4+, CD8+, or CD8+CD57+ T cells (not recorded which) from PBMCs. The chain links TRBV27 to TRBJ1-2; TRBD1 matches at 11 bases. This chain's CDR3 is CASSSWTGGAGGYTF. In nucleotides, the CDR3 is TGTGCCAGCAGTTCCTGGACAGGGGGCGCGGGTGGCTACACCTTC.